Shown below are 7 T cell receptor beta chains from a single sample sequenced in a study of cytomegalovirus exposure and HLA in healthy donors. The PCR used 60 Vbeta and 13 Jbeta primers. Assay: immunoSEQ multiplex PCR; the TCRdb copy retains only in-frame clones and omits some. Of 130,000 or so clones detected, around 72% appear once; the ten largest clones hold about 1.5%. The specimen was PBMCs. The receptor set was obtained from a woman in her late teens or twenties in good health and CMV-seronegative.

The chain links TRBV27 to TRBJ2-7; 10 bases align to TRBD2. In germline, CDR1 is MNHEY, CDR2 SMNVEV (reference sequence). This CDR3 is built from 14 residues. Trimming took 5 bases from V and 3 from J; bases not matched to a gene: 4. CDR3 residues: CASSSGRVFYEQYF. The CDR3 DNA follows: TGTGCCAGCAGTAGCGGGAGGGTGTTCTACGAGCAGTACTTC.

This clone was detected only a few times. V usage is TRBV30 and J usage is TRBJ2-5; 10 bases fit TRBD2. The CDR3 extends over 15 amino acids. Germline assignment: CDR1 GTSNPN and CDR2 SVGIG (reference sequence). The V gene end was trimmed by 4 bases and the J gene end by 5 bases; junction bases not matched to a gene: 10. The CDR3 here is CAWNSGRPWGETQYF. DNA of the CDR3: TGTGCCTGGAATAGCGGGAGGCCCTGGGGGGAGACCCAGTACTTC.

The chain combines TRBV15 with TRBJ2-7; 7 nucleotides match TRBD1. V gave up 3 bases and J gave up 0 bases; unmatched junction bases: 2. Germline CDR1 reads LNHNV; CDR2 reads YYDKDF (reference sequence). The CDR3 runs 14 residues. CDR3 DNA: TGTGCCACCAGCAGGGACAGGTTCTCCTACGAGCAGTACTTC. Encoded protein: CATSRDRFSYEQYF. The variable domain in full, completed from reference TRBV15 and TRBJ2-7, reads DAMVIQNPRYQVTQFGKPVTLSCSQTLNHNVMYWYQQKSSQAPKLLFHYYDKDFNNEADTPDNFQSRRPNTSFCFLDIRSPGLGDTAMYLCATSRDRFSYEQYFGPGTRLTVT.

V gene TRBV5-8 combines with J gene TRBJ1-2, with D possibly matching TRBD1 (5 bases). The CDR3 contains 15 residues. Germline CDR1 and CDR2: SGHTS and YDEGEE. V was clipped by 2 bases and J by 7 bases, with 18 bases between them. CDR3 amino acids: CASSLPLEGRSGYTF. The CDR3 coding sequence is TGTGCCAGCAGCTTACCCTTGGAGGGACGGAGTGGCTACACCTTC.

The chain carries TRBV5-6 and TRBJ2-7, with D possibly matching TRBD2 (5 bases). This CDR3 spans 14 amino acids. V gave up 4 bases and J gave up 12 bases, with 23 bases separating them. Germline CDR1 reads SGHDT; CDR2 reads YYEEEE. CDR3 residues: CASSPRVALGGPYF. CDR3 nucleotide sequence: TGTGCCAGCAGCCCGCGGGTGGCCCTGGGCGGTCCGTACTTC.

V gene TRBV19 combines with J gene TRBJ1-1; 7 nucleotides agree with TRBD1. CDR1 LNHDA and CDR2 SQIVND come from the germline V gene (reference sequence). The J segment lost 0 bases and the V segment lost 5 bases, leaving 6 bases of the junction unmatched. The length of the CDR3 is 15 residues. The CDR3 is CASSSHRGVNTEAFF. The CDR3 nucleotides are TGTGCCAGTAGTTCTCACAGGGGAGTGAACACTGAAGCTTTCTTT.

The chain links TRBV5-4 to TRBJ2-2; TRBD1 might be the D (6 bases). The CDR3 loop spans 16 amino acids. With 4 bases removed from V and 8 bases from J, the gap between germline ends came to 21 bases. Germline V gene lookup returns CDR1 SGHNT and CDR2 YYREEE (reference sequence). DNA for the CDR3: TGTGCCAGCAGCCCCTCCTTGGGGGCCCAAGGGGGGGAGCTGTTTTTT. It specifies CASSPSLGAQGGELFF.